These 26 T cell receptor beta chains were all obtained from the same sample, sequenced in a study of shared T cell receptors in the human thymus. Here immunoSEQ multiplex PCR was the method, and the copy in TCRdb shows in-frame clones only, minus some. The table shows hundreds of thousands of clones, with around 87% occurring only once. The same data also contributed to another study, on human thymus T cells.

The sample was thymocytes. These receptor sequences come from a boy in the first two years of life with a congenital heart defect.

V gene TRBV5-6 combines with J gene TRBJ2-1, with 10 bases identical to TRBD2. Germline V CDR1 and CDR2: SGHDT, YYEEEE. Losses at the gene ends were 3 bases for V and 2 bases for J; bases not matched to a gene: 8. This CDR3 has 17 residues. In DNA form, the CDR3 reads TGTGCCAGCAGCTGCCCGGGACTAGCGAAAACCTACAATGAGCAGTTCTTC. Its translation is CASSCPGLAKTYNEQFF. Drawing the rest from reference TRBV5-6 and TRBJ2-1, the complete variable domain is DAGVTQSPTHLIKTRGQQVTLRCSPKSGHDTVSWYQQALGQGPQFIFQYYEEEERQRGNFPDRFSGHQFPNYSSELNVNALLLGDSALYLCASSCPGLAKTYNEQFFGPGTRLTVL.

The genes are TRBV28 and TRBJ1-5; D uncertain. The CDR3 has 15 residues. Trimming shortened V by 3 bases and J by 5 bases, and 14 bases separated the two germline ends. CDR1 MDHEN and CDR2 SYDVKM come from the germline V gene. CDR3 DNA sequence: TGTGCCAGCAGTTTGGAGCCCTGGGTGGATCAGCCCCAGCATTTT. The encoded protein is CASSLEPWVDQPQHF.

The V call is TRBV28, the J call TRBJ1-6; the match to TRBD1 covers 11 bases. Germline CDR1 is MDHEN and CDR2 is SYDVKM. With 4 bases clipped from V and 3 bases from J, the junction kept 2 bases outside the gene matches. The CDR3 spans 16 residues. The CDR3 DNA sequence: TGTGCCAGCAGTTACGGGACAGGGGGCTATAATTCACCCCTCCACTTT. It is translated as CASSYGTGGYNSPLHF.

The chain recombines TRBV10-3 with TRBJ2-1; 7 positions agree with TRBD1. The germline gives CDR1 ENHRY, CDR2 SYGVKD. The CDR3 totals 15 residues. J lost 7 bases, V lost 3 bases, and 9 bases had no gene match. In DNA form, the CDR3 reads TGTGCCATCAGTGATAGGGACAGCGAGCCTAATGAGCAGTTCTTC. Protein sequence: CAISDRDSEPNEQFF.

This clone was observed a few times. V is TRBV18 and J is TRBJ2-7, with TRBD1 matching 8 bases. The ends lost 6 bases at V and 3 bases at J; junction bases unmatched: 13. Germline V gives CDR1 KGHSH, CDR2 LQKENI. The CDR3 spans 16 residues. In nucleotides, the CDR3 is TGTGCCAGCTCCCCGGACAGGGAGGACGGCATCTACGAGCAGTACTTC. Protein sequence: CASSPDREDGIYEQYF.

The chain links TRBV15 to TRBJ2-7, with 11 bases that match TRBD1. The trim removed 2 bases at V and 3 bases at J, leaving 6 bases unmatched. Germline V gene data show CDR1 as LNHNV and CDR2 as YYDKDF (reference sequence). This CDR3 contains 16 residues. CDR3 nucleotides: TGTGCCACCAGCAGAACAACCGGGACAGGGGGCTACGAGCAGTACTTC. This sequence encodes CATSRTTGTGGYEQYF.

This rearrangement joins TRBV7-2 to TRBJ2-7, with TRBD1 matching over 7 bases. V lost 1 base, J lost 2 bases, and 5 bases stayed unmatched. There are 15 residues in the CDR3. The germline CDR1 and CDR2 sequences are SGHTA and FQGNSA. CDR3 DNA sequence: TGTGCCAGCAGCTTAGACCTCGACAGGGCCTACGAGCAGTACTTC. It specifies CASSLDLDRAYEQYF.

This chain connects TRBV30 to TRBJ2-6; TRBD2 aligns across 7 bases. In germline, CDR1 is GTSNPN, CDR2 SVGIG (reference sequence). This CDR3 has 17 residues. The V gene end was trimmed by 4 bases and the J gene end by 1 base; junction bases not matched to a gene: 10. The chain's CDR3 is CAWKGINGRSGANVLTF. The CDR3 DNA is TGTGCCTGGAAAGGGATAAACGGGAGGTCTGGGGCCAACGTCCTGACTTTC. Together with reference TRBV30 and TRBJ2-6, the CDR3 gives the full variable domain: SQTIHQWPATLVQPVGSPLSLECTVEGTSNPNLYWYRQAAGRGLQLLFYSVGIGQISSEVPQNLSASRPQDRQFILSSKKLLLSDSGFYLCAWKGINGRSGANVLTFGAGSRLTVL.

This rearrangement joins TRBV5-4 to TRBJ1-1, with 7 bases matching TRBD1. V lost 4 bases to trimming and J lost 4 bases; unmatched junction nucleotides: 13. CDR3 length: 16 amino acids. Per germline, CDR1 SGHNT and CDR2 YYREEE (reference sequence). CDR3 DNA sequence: TGTGCCAGCAGCCCTGGCCAGGCCCAGGGGGTCACTGAAGCTTTCTTT. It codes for CASSPGQAQGVTEAFF.

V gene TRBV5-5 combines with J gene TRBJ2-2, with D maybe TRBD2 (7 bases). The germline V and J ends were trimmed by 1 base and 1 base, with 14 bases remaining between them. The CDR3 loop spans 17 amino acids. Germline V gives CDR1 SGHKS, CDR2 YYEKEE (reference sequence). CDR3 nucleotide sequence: TGTGCCAGCAGCTTGCGTGCGGGGGCGAAGAACACCGGGGAGCTGTTTTTT. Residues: CASSLRAGAKNTGELFF. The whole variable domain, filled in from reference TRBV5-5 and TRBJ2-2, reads DAGVTQSPTHLIKTRGQQVTLRCSPISGHKSVSWYQQVLGQGPQFIFQYYEKEERGRGNFPDRFSARQFPNYSSELNVNALLLGDSALYLCASSLRAGAKNTGELFFGEGSRLTVL.

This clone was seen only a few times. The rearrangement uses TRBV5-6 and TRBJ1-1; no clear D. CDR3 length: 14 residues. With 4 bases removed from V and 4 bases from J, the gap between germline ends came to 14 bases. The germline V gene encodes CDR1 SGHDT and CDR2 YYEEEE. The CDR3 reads CASSEAGRSTEAFF. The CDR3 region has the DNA TGTGCCAGCAGCGAGGCTGGGAGGAGCACTGAAGCTTTCTTT.

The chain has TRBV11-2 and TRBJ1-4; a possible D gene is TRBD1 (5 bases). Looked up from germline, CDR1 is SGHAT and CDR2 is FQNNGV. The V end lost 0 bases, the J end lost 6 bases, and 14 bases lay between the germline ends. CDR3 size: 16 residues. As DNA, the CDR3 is TGTGCCAGCAGCTTAGACCCGGGGGTAGGGGATGAAAAACTGTTTTTT. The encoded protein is CASSLDPGVGDEKLFF.

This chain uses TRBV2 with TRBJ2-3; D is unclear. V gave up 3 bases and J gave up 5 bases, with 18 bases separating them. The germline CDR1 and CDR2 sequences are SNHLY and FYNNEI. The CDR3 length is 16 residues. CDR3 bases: TGTGCCAGCAGTGAGGAAAGACAAACCGCTGAAGATACGCAGTATTTT. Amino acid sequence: CASSEERQTAEDTQYF.

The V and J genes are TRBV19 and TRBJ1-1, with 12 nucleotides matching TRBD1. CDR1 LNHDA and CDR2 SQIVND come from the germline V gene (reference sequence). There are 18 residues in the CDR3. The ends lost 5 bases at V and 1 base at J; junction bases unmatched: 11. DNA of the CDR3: TGTGCCAGTAGTGTCCGGGACAGGGGGCGCGGAGGGAACACTGAAGCTTTCTTT. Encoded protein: CASSVRDRGRGGNTEAFF.

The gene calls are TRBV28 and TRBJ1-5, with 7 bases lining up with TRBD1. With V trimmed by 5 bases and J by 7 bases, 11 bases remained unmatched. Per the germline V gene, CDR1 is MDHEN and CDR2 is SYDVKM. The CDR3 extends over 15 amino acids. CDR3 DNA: TGTGCCAGCAGTACCGGAACAGGGGAAGGGCAGCCCCAGCATTTT. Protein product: CASSTGTGEGQPQHF.

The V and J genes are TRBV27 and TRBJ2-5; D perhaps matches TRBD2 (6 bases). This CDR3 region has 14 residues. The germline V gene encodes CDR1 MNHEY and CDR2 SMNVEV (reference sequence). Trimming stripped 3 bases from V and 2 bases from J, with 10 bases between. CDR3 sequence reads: CASSFSGDQETQYF. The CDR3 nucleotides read TGTGCCAGCAGTTTTTCGGGGGATCAAGAGACCCAGTACTTC.

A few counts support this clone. In DNA, the CDR3 is TGTGCCAGCAGCTCTGGGGCGAGACAGGGCGAGGAGCAGTACTTC. Residues: CASSSGARQGEEQYF. The V gene is TRBV28, the J gene TRBJ2-7; 7 bases fit TRBD1. Germline-derived CDR1 and CDR2 are MDHEN and SYDVKM. V lost 6 bases and J lost 7; bases outside the gene matches: 15. CDR3 length: 15 residues.

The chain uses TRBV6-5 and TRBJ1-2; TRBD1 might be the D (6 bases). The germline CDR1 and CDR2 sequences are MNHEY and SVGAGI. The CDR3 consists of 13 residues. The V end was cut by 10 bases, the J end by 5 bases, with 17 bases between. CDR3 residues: CATVGGPQYGYTF. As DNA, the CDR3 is TGTGCCACCGTCGGGGGGCCCCAGTATGGCTACACCTTC.

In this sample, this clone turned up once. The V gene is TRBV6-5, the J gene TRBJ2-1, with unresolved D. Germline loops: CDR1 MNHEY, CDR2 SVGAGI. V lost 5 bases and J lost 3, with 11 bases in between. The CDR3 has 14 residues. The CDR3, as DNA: TGTGCCAGCAGTCCTTGGCAGCGCTACAATGAGCAGTTCTTC. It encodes CASSPWQRYNEQFF.

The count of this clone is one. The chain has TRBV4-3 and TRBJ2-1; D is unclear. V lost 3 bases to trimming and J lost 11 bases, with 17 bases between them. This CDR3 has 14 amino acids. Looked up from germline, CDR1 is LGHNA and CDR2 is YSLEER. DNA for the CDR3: TGCGCCAGCAGCCAGGGTCAGTCAGGCTACCAGCAGTTCTTC. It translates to CASSQGQSGYQQFF.

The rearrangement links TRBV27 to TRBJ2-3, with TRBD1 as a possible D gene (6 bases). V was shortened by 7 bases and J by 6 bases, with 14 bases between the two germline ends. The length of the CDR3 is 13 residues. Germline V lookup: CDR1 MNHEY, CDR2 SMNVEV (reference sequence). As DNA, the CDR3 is TGTGCCAGCACAAACAGGGTATCTGATACGCAGTATTTT. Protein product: CASTNRVSDTQYF.

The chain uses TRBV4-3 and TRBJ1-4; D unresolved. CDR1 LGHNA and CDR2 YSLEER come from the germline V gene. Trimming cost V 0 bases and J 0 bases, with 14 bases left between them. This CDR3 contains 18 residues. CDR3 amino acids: CASSQERSVLSTNEKLFF. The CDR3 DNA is TGCGCCAGCAGCCAAGAGAGATCTGTCCTTTCAACTAATGAAAAACTGTTTTTT.

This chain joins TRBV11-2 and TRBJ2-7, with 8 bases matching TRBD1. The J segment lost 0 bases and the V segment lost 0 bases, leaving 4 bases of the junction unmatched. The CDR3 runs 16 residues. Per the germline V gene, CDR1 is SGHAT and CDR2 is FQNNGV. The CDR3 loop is CASSLDSRGPSYEQYF. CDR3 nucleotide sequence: TGTGCCAGCAGCTTAGACAGCAGGGGGCCCTCCTACGAGCAGTACTTC.

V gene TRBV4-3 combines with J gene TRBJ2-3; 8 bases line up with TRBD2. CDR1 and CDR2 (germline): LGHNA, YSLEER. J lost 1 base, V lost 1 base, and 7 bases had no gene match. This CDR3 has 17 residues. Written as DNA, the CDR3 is TGCGCCAGCAGCCAAGCCCGAGCGGGGGCCTGCACAGATACGCAGTATTTT. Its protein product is CASSQARAGACTDTQYF.

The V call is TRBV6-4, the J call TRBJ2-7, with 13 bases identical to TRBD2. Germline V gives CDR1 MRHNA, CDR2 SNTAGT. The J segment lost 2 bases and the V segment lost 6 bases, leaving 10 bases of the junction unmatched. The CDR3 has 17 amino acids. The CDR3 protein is CASRHRTSGSKAYEQYF. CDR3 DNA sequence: TGTGCCAGCAGGCATAGGACTAGCGGGAGTAAGGCCTACGAGCAGTACTTC.

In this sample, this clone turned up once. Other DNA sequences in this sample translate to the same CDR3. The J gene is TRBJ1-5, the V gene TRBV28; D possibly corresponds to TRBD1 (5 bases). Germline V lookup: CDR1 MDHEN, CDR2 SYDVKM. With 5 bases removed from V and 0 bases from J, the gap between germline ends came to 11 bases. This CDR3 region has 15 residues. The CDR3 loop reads CASSPRGVSNQPQHF. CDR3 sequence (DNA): TGTGCCAGCAGTCCCCGGGGGGTTAGCAATCAGCCCCAGCATTTT.